One T cell receptor (beta chain) is described in this entry. Antigen: not known. The entry originates in a study of vaccination effects on CD4 cells after COVID-19. The CDR3 totals 13 residues. Germline CDR1 MNHNS, CDR2 SASEGT. Trimming left V 3 bases short and J 8 bases short, with 13 bases between. ViraFEST expansion of antigen-specific CD4+ T cells with viral peptide pools preceded sequencing. It was after around 10 days of culture that CD4+ T cells were isolated. Each participant was given two doses of one vaccine (BNT162b2 or mRNA-1273). Each well held about 2 million PBMC cultured with around 9.2 ug/ml peptides and 7.5 to 10 IU/ml IL-2. The data were produced by immunoSEQ multiplex PCR, yet TCRdb's version contains in-frame clones alone and is incomplete. The data hold 28,000 or so clones, with about four fifths observed a single time.

The sequencing used CD4+ T cells from PBMCs cultured with HCoV-NL63 spike peptides, collected after COVID-19 vaccination. This sequence was found in a human donor who received a COVID-19 vaccine. Some clones in this sample may be carry-over from other donors' samples. The V gene is TRBV6-1, the J gene TRBJ1-1, with D maybe TRBD1 (6 bases). The CDR3 DNA reads as TGTGCCAGCAGTGACGGCAGGGGAAGGGAAGCTTTCTTT. Amino acids: CASSDGRGREAFF.